This TCR beta chain was profiled in a study of blood T cell repertoires in COVID-19. In the authors' workflow: Estimation of nucleated cell counts relied on the amplification of reference gene primers. Some clones are missing from TCRdb's copy, which holds only in-frame ones; the method was immunoSEQ multiplex PCR. That table gives V, J and clone size, and the DNA gave D and trimming. The data contain 150,000 to 200,000 clones, 85% to 90% of them singletons. CDR3 length: 14 amino acids. CDR1 and CDR2 (germline): SGHTA, FQGNSA. V was clipped by 3 bases and J by 3 bases, with 9 bases between them. The receptor was isolated from a man between 65 and 79 years old with active or convalescent COVID-19. The source material was peripheral blood. The J gene is TRBJ2-1, the V gene TRBV7-2, with D uncertain. The CDR3 DNA sequence: TGTGCCAGCAGCTTGGTGCAGCGCTACAATGAGCAGTTCTTC. Protein: CASSLVQRYNEQFF. Full variable domain (outside the CDR3, taken from reference TRBV7-2 and TRBJ2-1): GAGVSQSPSNKVTEKGKDVELRCDPISGHTALYWYRQSLGQGLEFLIYFQGNSAPDKSGLPSDRFSAERTGGSVSTLTIQRTQQEDSAVYLCASSLVQRYNEQFFGPGTRLTVL.